This TCR beta chain comes out of a study of blood T cell repertoires in COVID-19. On the study more broadly: PBMCs, B-cell-depleted T cells, or T cells were the source of the cDNA or gDNA that made up the material.

In the authors' workflow: Estimation of nucleated cell counts relied on the amplification of reference gene primers. The protocol was immunoSEQ multiplex PCR, while the TCRdb copy is restricted to in-frame clones and leaves out a portion. For V, J and clone size, that table is used; D and trimming come from the DNA. The table records roughly 190,000 clones, roughly 84% of them present only once. Sequencing used PBMCs or T cells enriched from blood (not recorded which). This TCR was recovered from a woman younger than 45 who had recovered from COVID-19.

The CDR3 here is CASSLGAGVYGYTF. DNA for the CDR3: TGTGCCAGCAGCCTGGGGGCTGGGGTCTATGGCTACACCTTC. The V gene is TRBV11-2, the J gene TRBJ1-2; D is possibly TRBD1 (6 bases). The CDR3 runs to 14 residues. Germline CDR1 and CDR2: SGHAT and FQNNGV. Trimming cost V 5 bases and J 4 bases, with 14 bases left between them.